The 17 T cell receptor beta chains presented below share a single source sample, sequenced in a study of cytotoxic CD8 clonotypes in ibrutinib-treated CLL (dated by TCRdb to about 2021). The library was generated by the immunoSEQ multiplex PCR assay. Held by TCRdb, this immuneACCESS table contains in-frame sequences only and omits some clones. Under half of the omission traces to an unresolved V gene where checked; the cause of the rest is unknown. The sample table contains 20,000 to 30,000 clones; only one count was recorded for 78% of them. The ten top clones hold just under 9% of the sample. The specimen was PBMCs, collected before ibrutinib treatment. These receptors came from a human donor with chronic lymphocytic leukemia.

This chain uses TRBV6-6 with TRBJ1-1, with D unresolved. The length of the CDR3 is 15 residues. Germline V gene lookup returns CDR1 MNHNY and CDR2 SVGAGI (reference sequence). Deletions cut 5 bases from V and 3 bases from J, with 16 bases between. The CDR3 loop reads CASSVFSVFDTEAFF. The DNA of the CDR3 is TGTGCCAGCAGTGTTTTTTCGGTCTTTGACACTGAAGCTTTCTTT.

V is TRBV2 and J is TRBJ1-2, with D unresolved. Germline V lookup: CDR1 SNHLY, CDR2 FYNNEI. This CDR3 spans 12 amino acids. The germline V and J ends were trimmed by 3 bases and 6 bases, with 8 bases remaining between them. CDR3 sequence: CASSDVGNGYTF. The CDR3, as DNA: TGTGCCAGCAGTGATGTGGGAAATGGCTACACCTTC.

The V gene is TRBV29-1, the J gene TRBJ2-1; no definite D call. The CDR3 contains 13 residues. CDR1 and CDR2 (germline): SQVTM, ANQGSEA. Between the trimmed V and J ends, which lost 5 bases and 3 bases, there was a span of 11 bases. CDR3 residues: CSVSPRIYNEQFF. In DNA, the CDR3 is TGCAGCGTTTCCCCTCGGATCTACAATGAGCAGTTCTTC.

This clone appeared once. The DNA for the CDR3 is TGTGCCAGCAGCTTGGTAGGGATGGGGGAAGAGCAGTTCTTC. Translated, it gives CASSLVGMGEEQFF. The chain has TRBV5-4 and TRBJ2-1; D tentatively reads TRBD1 or TRBD2 (5 bases each). The CDR3 covers 14 residues. Trimming took 0 bases from V and 10 from J, leaving 14 bases between them. CDR1 and CDR2 from the germline V gene are SGHNT and YYREEE (reference sequence).

This clone was seen only once. This sequence joins TRBV25-1 and TRBJ2-5; no clear D. V was cut by 6 bases and J by 2 bases, with 10 bases left in between. Germline CDR1 reads MGHDK; CDR2 reads SYGVNS. The CDR3 is made up of 13 amino acids. CDR3 residues: CASRGLLQETQYF. The CDR3 region has the DNA TGTGCCAGCAGAGGATTACTTCAAGAGACCCAGTACTTC.

The chain carries TRBV30 and TRBJ2-5; 12 bases map to TRBD1. Germline V CDR1 and CDR2: GTSNPN, SVGIG (reference sequence). This CDR3 contains 13 residues. The V gene end was trimmed by 5 bases and the J gene end by 5 bases; junction bases not matched to a gene: 3. CDR3 in amino acids: CAWGTGGRETQYF. The DNA for the CDR3 is TGTGCCTGGGGGACAGGGGGCAGGGAGACCCAGTACTTC.

This sequence joins TRBV10-3 and TRBJ1-4; D gene ambiguous. V gave up 4 bases and J gave up 0 bases, with 12 bases separating them. This CDR3 comprises 16 residues. CDR1 and CDR2 (germline): ENHRY, SYGVKD. For the CDR3, the DNA is TGTGCCATCAGTGTTGACGGAGTTGCAACTAATGAAAAACTGTTTTTT. Translated: CAISVDGVATNEKLFF.

This rearrangement joins TRBV28 to TRBJ2-2; 15 nucleotides match TRBD2. The CDR3 length is 20 residues. Germline V lookup: CDR1 MDHEN, CDR2 SYDVKM. Losses at the gene ends were 0 bases for V and 2 bases for J; bases not matched to a gene: 7. The DNA of the CDR3 is TGTGCCAGCAGTTTATGGGGAGGACTAGCGGGAGGGCCCAACACCGGGGAGCTGTTTTTT. It translates to CASSLWGGLAGGPNTGELFF.

The chain combines TRBV29-1 with TRBJ1-4; 9 bases are a match to TRBD1. V shed 7 bases, J shed 8 bases, and the junction held 8 bases outside the gene matches. CDR1 is SQVTM and CDR2 is ANQGSEA in the germline V gene. CDR3 length: 13 residues. This CDR3 is CSAAGQGREKLFF. The CDR3 coding sequence is TGCAGCGCAGCTGGACAGGGGCGGGAAAAACTGTTTTTT.

V gene TRBV30 combines with J gene TRBJ1-2, with D possibly TRBD1 on 6 matching bases. Trimming cost V 3 bases and J 7 bases, with 12 bases left between them. Germline loops: CDR1 GTSNPN, CDR2 SVGIG (reference sequence). This CDR3 region has 12 residues. The CDR3 bases are TGTGCCTGGAGCCAGGGGACGGGTGGCTACACCTTC. This translates into CAWSQGTGGYTF.

V usage is TRBV2 and J usage is TRBJ1-5, with TRBD1 as a possible D gene (6 bases). This CDR3 comprises 14 residues. V was trimmed by 6 bases and J by 8 bases, leaving 17 bases between them. Germline CDR1 and CDR2: SNHLY and FYNNEI. The CDR3 nucleotides are TGTGCCAGCAGCGTCAAGGGGGGTTCGGAGCCCCAGCATTTT. It encodes CASSVKGGSEPQHF.

The chain links TRBV30 to TRBJ1-1; TRBD1 agrees at 7 bases. CDR1 is GTSNPN, CDR2 SVGIG, per germline (reference sequence). The CDR3 is 13 amino acids. V lost 3 bases to trimming and J lost 4 bases; unmatched junction nucleotides: 5. The CDR3 region is CAWRDQGGTEAFF. The CDR3 nucleotides read TGTGCCTGGAGGGACCAGGGGGGCACTGAAGCTTTCTTT. Looking up the rest from reference TRBV30 and TRBJ1-1 gives the full variable domain: SQTIHQWPATLVQPVGSPLSLECTVEGTSNPNLYWYRQAAGRGLQLLFYSVGIGQISSEVPQNLSASRPQDRQFILSSKKLLLSDSGFYLCAWRDQGGTEAFFGQGTRLTVV.

V and J are TRBV10-3 and TRBJ1-2, with 11 bases aligning to TRBD1. Trimming took 6 bases from V and 4 from J; bases not matched to a gene: 13. CDR1 is ENHRY and CDR2 is SYGVKD in the germline V gene. The CDR3 is 17 amino acids. In nucleotides, the CDR3 is TGTGCCATCAGGGTGGTTGACCCGGGACAGGGGGGCTATGGCTACACCTTC. Its translation is CAIRVVDPGQGGYGYTF.

This chain links TRBV4-1 with TRBJ1-1; 7 bases map to TRBD1. The V gene end was trimmed by 0 bases and the J gene end by 10 bases; junction bases not matched to a gene: 2. CDR1 and CDR2 (germline): MGHRA, YSYEKL. The CDR3 sequence is 12 residues long. The CDR3: CASSQERGLAFF. The CDR3 DNA reads TGCGCCAGCAGCCAAGAGAGGGGGCTAGCTTTCTTT.

This chain links TRBV20-1 with TRBJ2-7; D call uncertain. Germline V lookup: CDR1 DFQATT, CDR2 SNEGSKA (reference sequence). The CDR3 sequence is 11 residues long. V lost 0 bases, J lost 2 bases, and 2 bases lay in between. CDR3 protein: CSARDTYEQYF. The CDR3 region has the DNA TGCAGTGCTAGAGATACCTACGAGCAGTACTTC.

The rearrangement links TRBV28 to TRBJ2-1; 12 nucleotides agree with TRBD2. There are 16 residues in the CDR3. The junction had 8 bases not matched to a gene; V was cut back by 5 bases and J by 6 bases. CDR1 MDHEN and CDR2 SYDVKM come from the germline V gene. The CDR3 DNA reads as TGTGCCAGCAGTCCGAGGACTAGCGGGATTATCAATGAGCAGTTCTTC. Translating gives CASSPRTSGIINEQFF.

This clone was recorded once. The CDR3 sequence is CASSFAAGQGQPQHF. The CDR3 DNA is TGTGCCAGCAGTTTTGCGGCAGGCCAAGGTCAGCCCCAGCATTTT. The chain recombines TRBV27 with TRBJ1-5; D call uncertain. With 3 bases removed from V and 6 bases from J, the gap between germline ends came to 15 bases. CDR1 MNHEY and CDR2 SMNVEV come from the germline V gene (reference sequence). The CDR3 sequence is 15 residues long.